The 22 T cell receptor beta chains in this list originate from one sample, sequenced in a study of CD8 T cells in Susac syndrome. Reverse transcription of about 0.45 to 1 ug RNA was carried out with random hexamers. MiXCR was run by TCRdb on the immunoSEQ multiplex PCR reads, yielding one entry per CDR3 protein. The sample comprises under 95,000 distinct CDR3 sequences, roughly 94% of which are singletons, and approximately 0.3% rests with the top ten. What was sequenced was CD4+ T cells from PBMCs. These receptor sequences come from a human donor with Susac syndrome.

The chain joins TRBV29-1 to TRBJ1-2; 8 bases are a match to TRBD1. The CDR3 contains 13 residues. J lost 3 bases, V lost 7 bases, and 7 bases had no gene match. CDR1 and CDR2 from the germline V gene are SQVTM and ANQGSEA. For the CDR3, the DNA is TGCAGCGGGAGGGCAGGGGGCGACTATGGCTACACCTTC. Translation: CSGRAGGDYGYTF.

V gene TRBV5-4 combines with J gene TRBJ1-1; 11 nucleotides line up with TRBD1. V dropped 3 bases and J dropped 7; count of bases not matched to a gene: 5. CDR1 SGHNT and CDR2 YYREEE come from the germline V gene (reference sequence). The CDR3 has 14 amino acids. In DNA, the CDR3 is TGTGCCAGCAGCTCTGGACAGGGGGCTGTTGAAGCTTTCTTT. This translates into CASSSGQGAVEAFF.

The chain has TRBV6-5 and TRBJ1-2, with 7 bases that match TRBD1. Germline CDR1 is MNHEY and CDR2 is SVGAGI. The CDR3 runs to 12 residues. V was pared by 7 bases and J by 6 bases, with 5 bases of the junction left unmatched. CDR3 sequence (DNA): TGTGCCAGCACCAGGGGGGAAGATGGCTACACCTTC. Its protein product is CASTRGEDGYTF.

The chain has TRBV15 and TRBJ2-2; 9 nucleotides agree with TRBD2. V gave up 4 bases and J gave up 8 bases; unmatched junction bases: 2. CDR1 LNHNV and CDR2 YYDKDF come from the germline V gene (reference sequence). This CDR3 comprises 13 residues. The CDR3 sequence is CATSTGLAGELFF. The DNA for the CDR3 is TGTGCCACCAGCACCGGACTAGCGGGGGAGCTGTTTTTT.

CDR3 DNA: TGCGCCAGCAGCTTGGGCCAGGGCGTCTCCTACGAGCAGTACTTC. The encoded protein is CASSLGQGVSYEQYF. This rearrangement joins TRBV5-1 to TRBJ2-7; D might be TRBD1 (5 bases). V was trimmed by 0 bases and J by 0 bases, leaving 10 bases between them. The CDR3 sequence is 15 residues long. Germline V gene sequence: CDR1 SGHRS, CDR2 YFSETQ.

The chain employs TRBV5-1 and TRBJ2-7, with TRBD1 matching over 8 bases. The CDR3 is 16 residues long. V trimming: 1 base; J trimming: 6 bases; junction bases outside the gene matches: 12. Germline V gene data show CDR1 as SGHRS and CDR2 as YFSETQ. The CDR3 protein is CASSLRGHTDRGEQYF. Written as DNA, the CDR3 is TGCGCCAGCAGCTTGAGGGGACACACCGACAGGGGCGAGCAGTACTTC.

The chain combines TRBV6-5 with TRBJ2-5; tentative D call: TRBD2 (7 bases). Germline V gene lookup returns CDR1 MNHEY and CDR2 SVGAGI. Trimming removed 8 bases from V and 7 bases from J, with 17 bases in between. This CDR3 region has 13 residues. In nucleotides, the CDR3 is TGTGCCAGCCAAGGGGGGGTCAGGGCGACCCAGTACTTC. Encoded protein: CASQGGVRATQYF.

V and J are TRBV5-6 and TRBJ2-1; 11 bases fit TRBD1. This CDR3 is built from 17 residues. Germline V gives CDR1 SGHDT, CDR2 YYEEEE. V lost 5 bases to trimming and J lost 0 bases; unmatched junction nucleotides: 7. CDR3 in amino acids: CASRRTGGGSSYNEQFF. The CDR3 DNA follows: TGTGCCAGCAGACGGACAGGGGGCGGGAGCTCCTACAATGAGCAGTTCTTC.

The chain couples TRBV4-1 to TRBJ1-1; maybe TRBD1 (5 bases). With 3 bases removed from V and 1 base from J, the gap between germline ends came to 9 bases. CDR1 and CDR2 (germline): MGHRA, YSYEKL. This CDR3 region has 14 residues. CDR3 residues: CASSHPGQNTEAFF. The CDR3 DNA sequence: TGCGCCAGCAGCCACCCCGGACAGAACACTGAAGCTTTCTTT.

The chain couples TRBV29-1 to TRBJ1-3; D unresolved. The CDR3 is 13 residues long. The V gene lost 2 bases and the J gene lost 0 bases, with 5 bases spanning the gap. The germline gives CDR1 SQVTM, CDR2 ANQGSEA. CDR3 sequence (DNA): TGCAGCGTTGAATCTTTCTCTGGAAACACCATATATTTT. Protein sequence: CSVESFSGNTIYF. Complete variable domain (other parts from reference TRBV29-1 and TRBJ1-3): SAVISQKPSRDICQRGTSLTIQCQVDSQVTMMFWYRQQPGQSLTLIATANQGSEATYESGFVIDKFPISRPNLTFSTLTVSNMSPEDSSIYLCSVESFSGNTIYFGEGSWLTVV.

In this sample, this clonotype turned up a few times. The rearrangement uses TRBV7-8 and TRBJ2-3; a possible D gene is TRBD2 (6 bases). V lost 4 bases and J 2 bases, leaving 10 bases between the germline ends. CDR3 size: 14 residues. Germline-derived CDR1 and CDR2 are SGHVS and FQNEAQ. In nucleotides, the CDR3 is TGTGCCAGCAGCTATAGCGGTACCACAGATACGCAGTATTTT. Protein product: CASSYSGTTDTQYF.

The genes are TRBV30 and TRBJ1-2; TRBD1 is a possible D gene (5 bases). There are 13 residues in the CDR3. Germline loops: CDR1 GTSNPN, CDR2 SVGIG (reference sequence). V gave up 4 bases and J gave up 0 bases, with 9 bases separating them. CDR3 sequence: CAWMQGTNYGYTF. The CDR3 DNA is TGTGCCTGGATGCAGGGAACTAACTATGGCTACACCTTC. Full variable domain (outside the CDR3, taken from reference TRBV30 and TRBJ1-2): SQTIHQWPATLVQPVGSPLSLECTVEGTSNPNLYWYRQAAGRGLQLLFYSVGIGQISSEVPQNLSASRPQDRQFILSSKKLLLSDSGFYLCAWMQGTNYGYTFGSGTRLTVV.

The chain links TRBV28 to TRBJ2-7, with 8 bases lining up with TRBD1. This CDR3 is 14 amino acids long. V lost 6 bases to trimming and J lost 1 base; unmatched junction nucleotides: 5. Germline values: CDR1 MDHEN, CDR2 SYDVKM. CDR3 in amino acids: CASRSGQESYEQYF. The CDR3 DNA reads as TGTGCCAGCAGATCGGGACAGGAATCCTACGAGCAGTACTTC.

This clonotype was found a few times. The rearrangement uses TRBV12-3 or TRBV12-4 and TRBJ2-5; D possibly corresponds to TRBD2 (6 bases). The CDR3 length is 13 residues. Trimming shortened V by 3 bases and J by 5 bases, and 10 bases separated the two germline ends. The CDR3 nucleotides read TGTGCCAGCAGTTTGTCGGGGGTGGAGACCCAGTACTTC. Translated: CASSLSGVETQYF.

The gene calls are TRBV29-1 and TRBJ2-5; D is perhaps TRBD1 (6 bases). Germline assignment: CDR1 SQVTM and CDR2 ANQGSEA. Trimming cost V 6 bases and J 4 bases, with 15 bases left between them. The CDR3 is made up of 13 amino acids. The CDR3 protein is CSVAWGQGETQYF. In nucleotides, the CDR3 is TGCAGCGTAGCGTGGGGGCAAGGAGAGACCCAGTACTTC.

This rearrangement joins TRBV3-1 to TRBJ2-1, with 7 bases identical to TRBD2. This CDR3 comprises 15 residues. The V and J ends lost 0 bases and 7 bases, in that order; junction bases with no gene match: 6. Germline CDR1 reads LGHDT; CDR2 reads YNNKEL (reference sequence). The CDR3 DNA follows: TGTGCCAGCAGCCAAGAGGCTAGCGGCTTTAATGAGCAGTTCTTC. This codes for CASSQEASGFNEQFF.

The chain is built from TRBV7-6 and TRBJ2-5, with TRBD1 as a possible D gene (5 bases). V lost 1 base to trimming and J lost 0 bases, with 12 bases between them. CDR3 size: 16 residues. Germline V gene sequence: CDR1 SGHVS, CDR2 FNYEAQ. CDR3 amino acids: CASSLGVAGHQETQYF. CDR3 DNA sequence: TGTGCCAGCAGCTTAGGAGTCGCAGGGCACCAAGAGACCCAGTACTTC.

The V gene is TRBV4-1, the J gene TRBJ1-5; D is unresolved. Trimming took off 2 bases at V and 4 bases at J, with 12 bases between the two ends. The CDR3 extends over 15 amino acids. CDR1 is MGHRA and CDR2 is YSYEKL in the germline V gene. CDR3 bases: TGCGCCAGCAGCCAACCGGGGATTACTAATCAGCCCCAGCATTTT. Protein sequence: CASSQPGITNQPQHF.

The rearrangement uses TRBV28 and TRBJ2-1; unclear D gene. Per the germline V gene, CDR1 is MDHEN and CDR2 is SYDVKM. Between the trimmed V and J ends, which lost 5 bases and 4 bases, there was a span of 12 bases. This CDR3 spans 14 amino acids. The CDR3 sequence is CASSDSFGYNEQFF. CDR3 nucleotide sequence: TGTGCCAGCAGTGACTCCTTCGGGTACAATGAGCAGTTCTTC.

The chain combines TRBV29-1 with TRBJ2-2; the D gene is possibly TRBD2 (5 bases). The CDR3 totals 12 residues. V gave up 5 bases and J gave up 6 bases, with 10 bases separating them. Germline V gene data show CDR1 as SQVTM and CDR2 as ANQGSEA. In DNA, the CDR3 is TGCAGCGTTCTGGGGAGAGCCGGGGAGCTGTTTTTT. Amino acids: CSVLGRAGELFF.

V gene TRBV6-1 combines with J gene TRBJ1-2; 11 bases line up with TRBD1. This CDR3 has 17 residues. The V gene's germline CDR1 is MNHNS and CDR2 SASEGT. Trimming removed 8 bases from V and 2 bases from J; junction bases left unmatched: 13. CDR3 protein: CASLPGTGGKPNYGYTF. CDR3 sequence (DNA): TGTGCCAGCCTCCCCGGGACAGGGGGTAAACCAAACTATGGCTACACCTTC.

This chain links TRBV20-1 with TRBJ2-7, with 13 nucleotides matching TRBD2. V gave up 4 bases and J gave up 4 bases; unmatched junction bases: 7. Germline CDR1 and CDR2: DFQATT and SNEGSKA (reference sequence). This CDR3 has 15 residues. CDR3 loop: CSAILGTSGVYEQYF. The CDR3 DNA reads TGCAGTGCTATACTTGGGACTAGCGGGGTTTACGAGCAGTACTTC.